A single sample gave rise to the 5 T cell receptor beta chains below, sequenced in a study of beta chain features in type 1 diabetes. Study results and caveats: Type 1 diabetes patients had TCRB CDR3s that were shorter (moderately but significantly so) in all four CD4+ subsets.

The authors reverse transcribed all of the isolated RNA, so sequencing captured expressed TCRB transcripts. TCRdb's table, derived via immunoSEQ multiplex PCR, lists solely in-frame clones and lacks some. The table lists approximately 600,000 clones, 9.5% to 15% of them singletons. These receptors are not linked to any known antigen. Material: naive CD4+ T cells from blood. The source is a man under 40 with type 1 diabetes.

This clone was observed a handful of times. CDR3 loop: CASSPESGNEKLFF. CDR3 in DNA: TGCGCCAGCAGCCCGGAGTCTGGAAATGAAAAACTGTTTTTT. The chain is built from TRBV5-1 and TRBJ1-4; no clear D gene. CDR3 length equals 14 residues. V lost 4 bases and J 5 bases, leaving 12 bases between the germline ends. The germline V gene has CDR1 SGHRS and CDR2 YFSETQ.

This chain joins TRBV4-3 and TRBJ2-2; the D gene is possibly TRBD2 (6 bases). This CDR3 spans 14 amino acids. The V end lost 4 bases, the J end lost 6 bases, and 12 bases lay between the germline ends. Germline CDR1 and CDR2: LGHNA and YSLEER. The CDR3 sequence: CASSRQGGAGELFF. CDR3 sequence (DNA): TGCGCCAGCAGCCGACAAGGCGGGGCCGGGGAGCTGTTTTTT.

The table lists this clone with a few counts. V is TRBV30 and J is TRBJ2-3, with D perhaps TRBD1 or TRBD2 (7 bases each). Trimming shortened V by 8 bases and J by 5 bases, and 14 bases separated the two germline ends. Per germline, CDR1 GTSNPN and CDR2 SVGIG (reference sequence). The CDR3 covers 12 residues. As DNA, the CDR3 is TGTGCCCAGGGGGAGGGCTTAGATACGCAGTATTTT. It yields the protein CAQGEGLDTQYF.

This chain joins TRBV4-3 and TRBJ2-1, with unresolved D. The CDR3 spans 16 residues. The V end was cut by 3 bases, the J end by 0 bases, with 12 bases between. Germline CDR1 is LGHNA and CDR2 is YSLEER. The CDR3 sequence: CASSQDRDPSYNEQFF. The CDR3 bases are TGCGCCAGCAGCCAGGACCGCGACCCCTCCTACAATGAGCAGTTCTTC.

In this sample, this clone turned up a few times. This chain joins TRBV6-5 and TRBJ2-6, with D perhaps matching TRBD2 (5 bases). Between the trimmed V and J ends, which lost 8 bases and 4 bases, there was a span of 15 bases. The V gene's germline CDR1 is MNHEY and CDR2 SVGAGI. CDR3 size: 15 residues. The CDR3 DNA reads TGTGCCAGCCAGCGTGAGGGCGCCGGGGCCAACGTCCTGACTTTC. This translates into CASQREGAGANVLTF.